The rows below give T cell receptor beta chains drawn from one sample of a study of identical twins. TCRdb re-analysed the 5' RACE reads in MiXCR, keeping a single row per CDR3 protein. The sample consists of hundreds of thousands of distinct CDR3 sequences, 8.5% to 9% of them appearing once. Another study also made use of these data, one on yellow fever vaccine responses in identical twins.

Sequencing input: PBMCs. These receptors were collected from a woman aged 18-29 years in good health. Each CDR3 is given with its conserved first and last residue. The D gene is left open where the match is weak. Part of the rows lack a size; the others show once, few, many or a class for expanded clones.

CDR3 protein	CDR3 DNA	D gene	J gene	V gene	CDR3 length	clone size
CASSLADRGYTF	TGTGCCAGCAGTTTAGCGGACAGGGGCTACACCTTC	TRBD1	TRBJ1-2	TRBV12-3/TRBV12-4	12	few
CASSQELGTQQFF	TGCGCCAGCAGCCAAGAGCTCGGGACTCAACAGTTCTTC	-	TRBJ2-1	TRBV4-3	13	few
CSVEGLAGGPGNEQFF	TGCAGCGTTGAGGGACTAGCGGGGGGGCCGGGCAATGAGCAGTTCTTC	TRBD2	TRBJ2-1	TRBV29-1	16	few
CASSLDTLSSYEQYF	TGCGCCAGCAGCTTGGACACATTGAGCTCCTACGAGCAGTACTTC	-	TRBJ2-7	TRBV5-1	15	many
CASSGGKSTDTQYF	TGTGCCAGCAGCGGAGGGAAAAGCACAGATACGCAGTATTTT	-	TRBJ2-3	TRBV14	14	few
CSARDLRQGMGNEQFF	TGCAGTGCTAGAGATCTGCGTCAGGGAATGGGCAATGAGCAGTTCTTC	-	TRBJ2-1	TRBV20-1	16	-
CASSLYGQTYEQYF	TGTGCCAGCAGTTTATATGGACAAACCTACGAGCAGTACTTC	-	TRBJ2-7	TRBV12-3/TRBV12-4	14	-
CASGGDLPAQYF	TGTGCCAGCGGGGGGGACCTCCCGGCCCAGTACTTC	TRBD2	TRBJ2-5	TRBV12-3/TRBV12-4	12	few
CASSLGGLPTYEQYF	TGTGCCAGCAGTTTAGGAGGACTACCAACCTACGAGCAGTACTTC	-	TRBJ2-7	TRBV27	15	few
CACTTDYSYEQYF	TGTGCCTGCACGACAGATTACTCCTACGAGCAGTACTTC	-	TRBJ2-7	TRBV30	13	-
CASSRTGGRNQPQHF	TGTGCCAGCAGCAGGACAGGGGGCCGTAATCAGCCCCAGCATTTT	TRBD1	TRBJ1-5	TRBV28	15	-
CATSDFGTSSIDTQYF	TGTGCCACCAGTGATTTTGGGACTAGCTCAATAGATACGCAGTATTTT	TRBD2	TRBJ2-3	TRBV24-1	16	-
CASSFGPDFREQFF	TGTGCCAGCAGCTTCGGGCCCGACTTCCGGGAGCAGTTCTTC	-	TRBJ2-1	TRBV7-2	14	many
CASSQRGGQGAPRETQYF	TGTGCCAGCAGCCAACGTGGGGGTCAGGGGGCGCCTCGGGAGACCCAGTACTTC	TRBD1	TRBJ2-5	TRBV3-1	18	-
CASSYGADNSPLHF	TGTGCCAGCAGTTACGGGGCCGATAATTCACCCCTCCACTTT	-	TRBJ1-6	TRBV6-2/TRBV6-3	14	-
CSARPGGGNTGELFF	TGCAGTGCTAGACCTGGCGGGGGGAACACCGGGGAGCTGTTTTTT	TRBD2	TRBJ2-2	TRBV20-1	15	few
CASSYMGSRGAREQYF	TGTGCCAGCAGTTACATGGGGTCGCGGGGGGCTCGGGAGCAGTACTTC	TRBD2	TRBJ2-7	TRBV6-5	16	few
CASSAFSYEQYF	TGTGCCAGCAGCGCGTTCTCCTACGAGCAGTACTTC	-	TRBJ2-7	TRBV11-1	12	few
CASSQGTGGAETQYF	TGCGCCAGCAGCCAAGGGACAGGGGGCGCGGAGACCCAGTACTTC	TRBD1	TRBJ2-5	TRBV4-3	15	few
CASIAGGAKNIQYF	TGTGCCAGCATAGCGGGGGGGGCCAAAAACATTCAGTACTTC	TRBD2	TRBJ2-4	TRBV28	14	few
CASSLGLAGSTDTQYF	TGCGCCAGCAGCTTGGGACTAGCGGGGAGCACAGATACGCAGTATTTT	TRBD2	TRBJ2-3	TRBV5-1	16	many
CASSLEPGLALNEQFF	TGTGCCAGCAGCTTAGAACCGGGACTAGCCCTCAATGAGCAGTTCTTC	TRBD2	TRBJ2-1	TRBV7-9	16	few
CASSKRRDRWSNYGYTF	TGTGCCAGCAGCAAAAGGCGGGACAGATGGTCTAACTATGGCTACACCTTC	-	TRBJ1-2	TRBV21-1	17	-
CASIDRAGANVLTF	TGTGCCAGTATTGACAGGGCTGGGGCCAACGTCCTGACTTTC	TRBD1	TRBJ2-6	TRBV6-1	14	-
CASSRQGMNTEAFF	TGTGCCAGCAGTCGACAGGGGATGAACACTGAAGCTTTCTTT	TRBD1	TRBJ1-1	TRBV6-1	14	few
CASSQTGTGRYEQYF	TGTGCCAGCAGTCAAACCGGGACAGGACGGTACGAGCAGTACTTC	TRBD1	TRBJ2-7	TRBV25-1	15	-
CATSRTGTIPGELFF	TGTGCCACCAGCAGGACAGGGACCATCCCCGGGGAGCTGTTTTTT	TRBD1	TRBJ2-2	TRBV15	15	few
CASSLLAGRNEQFF	TGCGCCAGCAGCTTGCTAGCGGGGAGGAATGAGCAGTTCTTC	TRBD2	TRBJ2-1	TRBV5-1	14	few
CASSLGGGMWGEQFF	TGTGCCAGCAGTTTGGGAGGGGGAATGTGGGGTGAGCAGTTCTTC	-	TRBJ2-1	TRBV12-3/TRBV12-4	15	-
CASSSRGRGYQSSYEQYF	TGTGCCAGCAGTTCAAGGGGCCGGGGCTACCAGAGCTCCTACGAGCAGTACTTC	-	TRBJ2-7	TRBV28	18	few
CATVQRGGPYNEQFF	TGTGCCACCGTCCAGCGGGGCGGTCCCTACAATGAGCAGTTCTTC	TRBD2	TRBJ2-1	TRBV2	15	few
CSARDSSSYNEQFF	TGCAGTGCTAGAGACTCGAGCTCCTACAATGAGCAGTTCTTC	-	TRBJ2-1	TRBV20-1	14	many
CASSRSGYSNQPQHF	TGTGCCAGCAGCCGTTCGGGTTATAGCAATCAGCCCCAGCATTTT	-	TRBJ1-5	TRBV5-6	15	few
CASSQEGRGALFF	TGTGCCAGCAGCCAAGAGGGCCGGGGGGCCCTCTTCTTC	-	TRBJ2-1	TRBV4-2	13	few
CASSPPGQGFADTQYF	TGTGCCAGCAGCCCCCCGGGACAGGGGTTCGCAGATACGCAGTATTTT	TRBD1	TRBJ2-3	TRBV12-3/TRBV12-4	16	many
CASSPGFPYEQYF	TGTGCCAGCAGTCCGGGGTTTCCCTACGAGCAGTACTTC	-	TRBJ2-7	TRBV25-1	13	-
CASNQDGDGYTF	TGTGCCAGCAACCAGGACGGAGATGGCTACACCTTC	-	TRBJ1-2	TRBV7-2	12	-
CASRLSNTGELFF	TGTGCCAGCAGACTATCGAACACCGGGGAGCTGTTTTTT	-	TRBJ2-2	TRBV6-2/TRBV6-3	13	many
CASSFNLETSQFF	TGTGCCAGCAGCTTCAACCTCGAGACTAGCCAGTTCTTC	TRBD2	TRBJ2-1	TRBV7-2	13	few
CARPLQISLFF	TGTGCCAGGCCCCTTCAGATTTCACTGTTTTTT	-	TRBJ1-4	TRBV14	11	-
CASSLRGGQSDPYEQYF	TGTGCCAGCAGCTTAAGAGGCGGACAGTCTGACCCTTACGAGCAGTACTTC	-	TRBJ2-7	TRBV7-2	17	few
CASSRGQSVGREAFF	TGTGCCAGCAGCCGTGGGCAGTCGGTCGGGAGGGAAGCTTTCTTT	-	TRBJ1-1	TRBV2	15	few
CSAEGYGPSDYNEQFF	TGCAGTGCTGAAGGGTACGGGCCCTCCGATTACAATGAGCAGTTCTTC	-	TRBJ2-1	TRBV20-1	16	-
CSADAGTGGLTDTQYF	TGCAGTGCTGACGCTGGAACGGGGGGGCTCACAGATACGCAGTATTTT	TRBD2	TRBJ2-3	TRBV20-1	16	-
CASSQADRGSEQFF	TGCGCCAGCAGCCAAGCGGACAGGGGCAGTGAGCAGTTCTTC	TRBD1	TRBJ2-1	TRBV4-3	14	-
CASSFQRGGPYEQYF	TGTGCCAGCAGCTTCCAGCGGGGGGGTCCTTACGAGCAGTACTTC	TRBD2	TRBJ2-7	TRBV4-2	15	few
CASSIPDRGEAFF	TGTGCCAGCAGTATTCCGGACAGGGGTGAAGCTTTCTTT	TRBD1	TRBJ1-1	TRBV12-3/TRBV12-4	13	many
CASSPLGTPRTDTQYF	TGTGCCAGCTCACCACTAGGGACACCCCGCACAGATACGCAGTATTTT	-	TRBJ2-3	TRBV18	16	few
CASSLRVSGQPQHF	TGTGCCAGCAGCTTAAGGGTATCGGGACAGCCCCAGCATTTT	-	TRBJ1-5	TRBV7-2	14	-
CASTRDRGNVLTF	TGTGCCAGCACTAGGGACAGGGGCAATGTCCTGACTTTC	TRBD1	TRBJ2-6	TRBV6-1	13	few
CASSSVGDWKAGELFF	TGCGCCAGCAGCTCGGTAGGCGACTGGAAAGCCGGGGAGCTGTTTTTT	-	TRBJ2-2	TRBV5-1	16	many
CASSLLAGGGDTQYF	TGTGCCAGCAGCTTGCTAGCGGGGGGGGGAGATACGCAGTATTTT	TRBD2	TRBJ2-3	TRBV7-3	15	few
CASSQEASGRALDEQFF	TGTGCCAGCAGCCAAGAGGCCAGCGGGAGGGCTTTAGATGAGCAGTTCTTC	TRBD2	TRBJ2-1	TRBV3-1	17	-
CASSQGEYEQYF	TGTGCCAGCAGTCAGGGGGAATACGAGCAGTACTTC	TRBD1	TRBJ2-7	TRBV6-2/TRBV6-3	12	-